The 8 T cell receptor beta chains below were found in one sample sequenced in a study of blood T cell repertoires in COVID-19. The protocol was immunoSEQ multiplex PCR, while the TCRdb copy is restricted to in-frame clones and leaves out a portion. This table holds some 250,000 clones, about four fifths found once. What was sequenced was peripheral blood. The source of these receptors is a young woman with acute or convalescent COVID-19.

This clone was counted between two and nine times. The V and J genes are TRBV27 and TRBJ1-5; D may be TRBD1 (5 bases). Trimming removed 9 bases from V and 0 bases from J, with 12 bases in between. The CDR3 consists of 14 residues. CDR1 and CDR2 (germline): MNHEY, SMNVEV (reference sequence). The CDR3 is CARHYRFSNQPQHF. The CDR3 nucleotides are TGTGCCAGACACTACAGGTTTAGCAATCAGCCCCAGCATTTT.

The chain links TRBV7-3 to TRBJ2-1, with 11 positions matching TRBD2. The CDR3 has 15 amino acids. Germline trimming cut 4 bases from V and 7 bases from J; bases unmatched to any gene: 6. The germline V gene has CDR1 SGHTA and CDR2 FQGTGA. The CDR3 sequence is CASSSIAGGANEQFF. The CDR3 DNA reads as TGTGCCAGCAGCTCCATAGCGGGAGGGGCGAATGAGCAGTTCTTC.

The rearrangement links TRBV7-3 to TRBJ1-2, with 9 nucleotides matching TRBD1. Germline CDR1 is SGHTA and CDR2 is FQGTGA. This CDR3 region has 14 residues. V gave up 5 bases and J gave up 6 bases; unmatched junction bases: 7. This CDR3 is CASSEVQGADGYTF. As DNA, the CDR3 is TGTGCCAGCAGCGAAGTACAGGGGGCGGATGGCTACACCTTC.

This clone was observed once. V gene TRBV18 combines with J gene TRBJ2-2; a possible D gene is TRBD1 (5 bases). With 2 bases removed from V and 7 bases from J, the gap between germline ends came to 11 bases. In germline, CDR1 is KGHSH, CDR2 LQKENI. This CDR3 comprises 14 residues. The CDR3 region has the DNA TGTGCCAGCTCACCATTAGAAGGGGTCGGGGAGCTGTTTTTT. This translates into CASSPLEGVGELFF.

This clone was detected once. The gene calls are TRBV7-2 and TRBJ1-6; 8 positions agree with TRBD1. Germline lookup yields CDR1 SGHTA and CDR2 FQGNSA. Unmatched junction bases numbered 7, after V lost 1 base and J lost 8 bases. The CDR3 spans 16 residues. CDR3 residues: CASSLVRAGGYSPLHF. The CDR3, as DNA: TGTGCCAGCAGCTTAGTTCGGGCAGGGGGCTATTCACCCCTCCACTTT. Full variable domain (missing parts from reference TRBV7-2 and TRBJ1-6): GAGVSQSPSNKVTEKGKDVELRCDPISGHTALYWYRQSLGQGLEFLIYFQGNSAPDKSGLPSDRFSAERTGGSVSTLTIQRTQQEDSAVYLCASSLVRAGGYSPLHFGNGTRLTVT.

The V call is TRBV11-2, the J call TRBJ1-2; the match to TRBD1 covers 9 bases. V was pared by 1 base and J by 7 bases, with 1 base of the junction left unmatched. The CDR3 has 13 amino acids. Germline V gene lookup returns CDR1 SGHAT and CDR2 FQNNGV. The CDR3 here is CASSLGDRVGYTF. CDR3 bases: TGTGCCAGCAGCTTAGGGGACAGGGTTGGCTACACCTTC.

This clone was counted only a few times. V usage is TRBV19 and J usage is TRBJ1-5; possible D gene TRBD1, 5 bases. The V and J ends lost 6 bases and 6 bases respectively, with 12 bases between them. Germline V CDR1 and CDR2: LNHDA, SQIVND (reference sequence). The CDR3 length is 13 residues. In DNA form, the CDR3 reads TGTGCCAGTAGGATGCTGGGGGGTCAGCCCCAGCATTTT. Amino acid sequence: CASRMLGGQPQHF.

This clone was seen a handful of times. This sequence joins TRBV19 and TRBJ2-1; D is perhaps TRBD2 (7 bases). This CDR3 is 16 amino acids long. CDR1 LNHDA and CDR2 SQIVND come from the germline V gene (reference sequence). V was shortened by 5 bases and J by 4 bases, with 18 bases between the two germline ends. The DNA of the CDR3 is TGTGCCAGTAGTCCTCGCGGGGGCCGGGGATACAATGAGCAGTTCTTC. Translating gives CASSPRGGRGYNEQFF.